This T cell receptor (beta chain) originates from a study of T cell changes during pregnancy in multiple sclerosis. Using immunoSEQ multiplex PCR, the repertoire was profiled, and TCRdb retains in-frame clones only, with some absent. The top ten hold around 0.65% of the sample, which has approximately 42,000 clones, around four fifths seen once. The CDR3 length is 16 residues. J gave up 2 bases and V 4 bases, and 4 bases lay outside the gene matches. Germline CDR1 is SEHNR and CDR2 is FQNEAQ (reference sequence). The rearrangement links TRBV7-9 to TRBJ1-5, with TRBD1 identical over 11 bases. The sequenced sample was CD4+ T cells from peripheral blood mononuclear cells, obtained before pregnancy. The origin of this receptor is a female donor with multiple sclerosis, enrolled in a pregnancy study. CDR3 nucleotide sequence: TGTGCCAGCAGCTCCGGGACAGGGGGGGGCAATCAGCCCCAGCATTTT. It codes for CASSSGTGGGNQPQHF. Filled out from reference TRBV7-9 and TRBJ1-5, the complete variable domain reads DTGVSQNPRHKITKRGQNVTFRCDPISEHNRLYWYRQTLGQGPEFLTYFQNEAQLEKSRLLSDRFSAERPKGSFSTLEIQRTEQGDSAMYLCASSSGTGGGNQPQHFGDGTRLSIL.